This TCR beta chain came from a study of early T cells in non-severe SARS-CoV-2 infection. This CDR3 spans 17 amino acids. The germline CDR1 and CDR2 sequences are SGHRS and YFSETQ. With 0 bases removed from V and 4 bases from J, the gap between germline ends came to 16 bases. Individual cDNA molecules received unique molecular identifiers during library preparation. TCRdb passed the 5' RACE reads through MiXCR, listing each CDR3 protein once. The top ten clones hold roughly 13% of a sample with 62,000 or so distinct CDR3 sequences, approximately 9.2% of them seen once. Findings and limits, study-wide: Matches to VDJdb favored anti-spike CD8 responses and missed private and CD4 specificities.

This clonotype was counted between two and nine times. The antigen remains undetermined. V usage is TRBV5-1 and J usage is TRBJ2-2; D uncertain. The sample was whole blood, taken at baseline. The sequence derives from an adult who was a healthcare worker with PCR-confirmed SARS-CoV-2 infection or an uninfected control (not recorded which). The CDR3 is CASSLEWPGDTTGELFF. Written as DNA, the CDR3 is TGCGCCAGCAGCTTGGAGTGGCCAGGAGATACCACCGGGGAGCTGTTTTTT.